These 30 T cell receptor beta chains share one sample of origin, sequenced in a study of shared clonotypes between healthy human individuals. Sequencing used immunoSEQ multiplex PCR; TCRdb keeps in-frame clones, though not all of them. Of 2.3 million or so clones listed, 93% are singletons. Sequencing was performed on naive CD4+ T cells from PBMCs. Subset reported: CD45RA+ positively selected. These receptors originate from a man aged 18 to 30 in good health. Some clones in this sample may be carry-over from other donors' samples.

This clone turned up a few times. The chain is built from TRBV19 and TRBJ2-2; the match to TRBD2 covers 8 bases. The CDR3 is made up of 15 amino acids. J lost 2 bases, V lost 10 bases, and 9 bases had no gene match. The germline CDR1 and CDR2 sequences are LNHDA and SQIVND (reference sequence). The CDR3 sequence is CATTGGRDNTGELFF. In nucleotides, the CDR3 is TGTGCCACCACGGGGGGGCGGGACAACACCGGGGAGCTGTTTTTT.

The genes are TRBV5-6 and TRBJ1-6; the D gene is possibly TRBD1 (5 bases). Germline assignment: CDR1 SGHDT and CDR2 YYEEEE. Deletions cut 1 base from V and 9 bases from J, with 17 bases between. The CDR3 has 16 amino acids. CDR3 DNA sequence: TGTGCCAGCAGCTTGACAGGCGGCCCCACCAGTTCACCCCTCCACTTT. Protein: CASSLTGGPTSSPLHF.

This chain links TRBV5-1 with TRBJ2-5; 8 nucleotides align to TRBD2. The CDR3 length is 14 residues. The junction had 9 bases not matched to a gene; V was cut back by 7 bases and J by 4 bases. Germline values: CDR1 SGHRS, CDR2 YFSETQ. The DNA for the CDR3 is TGCGCCAGCGCTCAAGCGGGAGTAGGAGAGACCCAGTACTTC. Its protein product is CASAQAGVGETQYF.

The V gene is TRBV11-2, the J gene TRBJ2-1; D might be TRBD2 (5 bases). V was cut by 3 bases and J by 4 bases, with 13 bases left in between. The CDR3 spans 15 residues. Per germline, CDR1 SGHAT and CDR2 FQNNGV. Here the CDR3 reads CASSFSLDSYNEQFF. CDR3 coding DNA: TGTGCCAGCAGCTTTTCGTTGGACTCTTACAATGAGCAGTTCTTC.

This rearrangement joins TRBV27 to TRBJ1-6; D remains ambiguous. CDR3 length: 13 residues. Per the germline V gene, CDR1 is MNHEY and CDR2 is SMNVEV (reference sequence). V dropped 0 bases and J dropped 9 bases, with 6 bases sitting between them. The CDR3 region has the DNA TGTGCCAGCAGTTTATCGATGGTTTCACCCCTCCACTTT. This gives the protein CASSLSMVSPLHF.

V gene TRBV10-3 combines with J gene TRBJ2-5, with TRBD2 identical over 11 bases. J lost 1 base, V lost 2 bases, and 15 bases had no gene match. The CDR3 is made up of 20 amino acids. Looked up from germline, CDR1 is ENHRY and CDR2 is SYGVKD. CDR3 DNA sequence: TGTGCCATCAGTGAGGCGTTGGGGACTAGCGGAACTGGCGGCCAAGAGACCCAGTACTTC. This translates into CAISEALGTSGTGGQETQYF.

The J gene is TRBJ1-5, the V gene TRBV5-5, with D tentatively TRBD1 (6 bases). This CDR3 comprises 13 residues. Looked up from germline, CDR1 is SGHKS and CDR2 is YYEKEE (reference sequence). V was cut by 4 bases and J by 4 bases, with 9 bases left in between. Here the CDR3 DNA reads TGTGCCAGCAGCGGCGACAGGAATCAGCCCCAGCATTTT. Translating it yields CASSGDRNQPQHF. Filled out from reference TRBV5-5 and TRBJ1-5, the complete variable domain reads DAGVTQSPTHLIKTRGQQVTLRCSPISGHKSVSWYQQVLGQGPQFIFQYYEKEERGRGNFPDRFSARQFPNYSSELNVNALLLGDSALYLCASSGDRNQPQHFGDGTRLSIL.

The chain combines TRBV7-9 with TRBJ1-2; TRBD1 aligns across 8 bases. Germline values: CDR1 SEHNR, CDR2 FQNEAQ (reference sequence). CDR3 length: 12 amino acids. J lost 8 bases, V lost 3 bases, and 2 bases had no gene match. DNA for the CDR3: TGTGCCAGCAGCTTGGACAGGGACGGCTACACCTTC. This translates into CASSLDRDGYTF.

The chain recombines TRBV28 with TRBJ2-5, with D unclear. The tail of the sequence fits TRBJ2-7 better, so the J call may be wrong. Germline CDR1 and CDR2: MDHEN and SYDVKM. The CDR3 sequence is 15 residues long. The CDR3, as DNA: TGTGCCAGCAGTTCAGTCCGCGGTGGCTCCTACGAGCAGTACTTC. Translating it yields CASSSVRGGSYEQYF.

The chain has TRBV10-3 and TRBJ2-3, with 9 bases lining up with TRBD2. This CDR3 contains 15 residues. The germline V gene has CDR1 ENHRY and CDR2 SYGVKD. J was trimmed by 1 base and V by 10 bases; bases with no gene match: 9. This CDR3 is CATSGVAGGTDTQYF. CDR3 nucleotides: TGTGCCACAAGTGGGGTAGCGGGGGGCACAGATACGCAGTATTTT.

The DNA for the CDR3 is TGCGCCAGCAGCCCCCCTGGGGCCGGAAACACCATATATTTT. Translated: CASSPPGAGNTIYF. The gene calls are TRBV5-1 and TRBJ1-3; D is possibly TRBD1 (5 bases). Germline CDR1 and CDR2: SGHRS and YFSETQ. CDR3 size: 14 residues. V was shortened by 4 bases and J by 4 bases, with 12 bases between the two germline ends.

As concerns this clone: Other DNA sequences from this sample encode an identical CDR3 as well. The chain employs TRBV4-2 and TRBJ2-1; 9 bases are shared with TRBD1. The CDR3 runs 15 residues. Germline-derived CDR1 and CDR2 are LGHNA and YNFKEQ. Germline trimming cut 1 base from V and 2 bases from J; bases unmatched to any gene: 0. The CDR3 DNA reads as TGTGCCAGCAGCCAAGGACAGGGGGCCTACAATGAGCAGTTCTTC. Translating it yields CASSQGQGAYNEQFF.

This clone appeared a single time. The chain uses TRBV7-6 and TRBJ2-1; D perhaps matches TRBD1 (6 bases). The germline gives CDR1 SGHVS, CDR2 FNYEAQ. The CDR3 covers 17 residues. V was clipped by 5 bases and J by 0 bases, with 17 bases between them. CDR3 sequence (DNA): TGTGCCAGCAGCCGAACGGACAGACCAAGCTCCTACAATGAGCAGTTCTTC. The encoded protein is CASSRTDRPSSYNEQFF.

The CDR3 DNA is TGTGCCAGCAGTTTAGCAGGAACCCCTAATGAAAAACTGTTTTTT. Residues: CASSLAGTPNEKLFF. The V and J genes are TRBV27 and TRBJ1-4; the D is unclear. The CDR3 loop spans 15 amino acids. Trimming removed 2 bases at V and 3 bases at J, with 10 bases between. Germline assignment: CDR1 MNHEY and CDR2 SMNVEV (reference sequence).

The chain is built from TRBV2 and TRBJ1-3, with a possible D match to TRBD1 (5 bases). Germline CDR1 is SNHLY and CDR2 is FYNNEI. The V end was cut by 1 base, the J end by 0 bases, with 7 bases between. The CDR3 sequence is 15 residues long. In DNA form, the CDR3 reads TGTGCCAGCAGTGAAGGACAGTCCTCTGGAAACACCATATATTTT. It is translated as CASSEGQSSGNTIYF.

V usage is TRBV2 and J usage is TRBJ2-5, with 14 bases that match TRBD2. With V trimmed by 5 bases and J by 3 bases, 8 bases remained unmatched. Germline CDR1 SNHLY, CDR2 FYNNEI. There are 17 residues in the CDR3. CDR3 loop: CASSPGTSGSGEETQYF. The CDR3 nucleotides read TGTGCCAGCAGTCCCGGGACTAGCGGGAGCGGGGAAGAGACCCAGTACTTC. Looking up the rest from reference TRBV2 and TRBJ2-5 gives the full variable domain: EPEVTQTPSHQVTQMGQEVILRCVPISNHLYFYWYRQILGQKVEFLVSFYNNEISEKSEIFDDQFSVERPDGSNFTLKIRSTKLEDSAMYFCASSPGTSGSGEETQYFGPGTRLLVL.

On this clone: Other DNA sequences in this specimen translate into the identical CDR3. The rearrangement joins TRBV18 to TRBJ2-1, with 7 bases aligning to TRBD2. Per the germline V gene, CDR1 is KGHSH and CDR2 is LQKENI. With 4 bases clipped from V and 4 bases from J, the junction kept 4 bases outside the gene matches. The CDR3 totals 14 residues. The CDR3 DNA reads TGTGCCAGCTCACTTTCTAGCGGATACAATGAGCAGTTCTTC. Translated, it gives CASSLSSGYNEQFF.

The J gene is TRBJ1-5, the V gene TRBV5-1; tentative D call: TRBD1 (6 bases). CDR1 is SGHRS and CDR2 is YFSETQ in the germline V gene. The ends were cut back, 0 bases at V and 3 bases at J, with 10 bases in the middle. CDR3 length: 15 residues. The CDR3: CASSLEGVPNQPQHF. The DNA of the CDR3 is TGCGCCAGCAGCTTGGAGGGGGTTCCCAATCAGCCCCAGCATTTT.

The chain recombines TRBV7-2 with TRBJ2-3; weak D call: TRBD1 (6 bases). Germline V gene data show CDR1 as SGHTA and CDR2 as FQGNSA. Trimming took off 5 bases at V and 3 bases at J, with 9 bases between the two ends. This CDR3 contains 13 residues. The CDR3: CASSRQVTDTQYF. The CDR3 DNA follows: TGTGCCAGCAGCCGACAGGTTACAGATACGCAGTATTTT.

This chain links TRBV30 with TRBJ2-5; D gene uncertain. Germline CDR1 is GTSNPN and CDR2 is SVGIG (reference sequence). Trimming pared 2 bases from V and 3 bases from J, leaving 16 bases between. This CDR3 contains 15 residues. The CDR3 DNA is TGTGCCTGGAGTTACATCTACCCGAAGAAAGAGACCCAGTACTTC. Translated, it gives CAWSYIYPKKETQYF.

The chain couples TRBV4-1 to TRBJ2-7; 13 nucleotides match TRBD2. Germline-derived CDR1 and CDR2 are MGHRA and YSYEKL. V lost 5 bases and J lost 4; bases outside the gene matches: 8. The CDR3 length is 16 residues. The CDR3 DNA is TGCGCCAGCAGCAATAGACTAGCGGGAGGAAGGTACGAGCAGTACTTC. Translating it yields CASSNRLAGGRYEQYF.

The V gene is TRBV5-6, the J gene TRBJ1-1; D not resolved. Trimming shortened V by 6 bases and J by 0 bases, and 12 bases separated the two germline ends. CDR3 size: 14 residues. Germline values: CDR1 SGHDT, CDR2 YYEEEE. CDR3 DNA: TGTGCCAGCATTGGTTTACGGTTGAACACTGAAGCTTTCTTT. It translates to CASIGLRLNTEAFF.

Worth noting for this clone: Additional DNA sequences in this sample encode the identical CDR3. The V gene is TRBV28, the J gene TRBJ2-5; D is uncertain. V shed 7 bases and J shed 5 bases, with 8 bases lying between them. The germline V gene has CDR1 MDHEN and CDR2 SYDVKM. The CDR3 length is 11 residues. CDR3 in DNA: TGTGCCAGCAAGAACCGGGAGACCCAGTACTTC. This gives the protein CASKNRETQYF.

This clone was seen just once. The CDR3 sequence is CASSTSRDFGYTF. The CDR3 region has the DNA TGTGCCAGCAGTACTTCCAGGGATTTCGGCTACACCTTC. The genes are TRBV2 and TRBJ1-2; a weak D match, TRBD1 (5 bases). The CDR3 has 13 amino acids. Trimming took off 5 bases at V and 8 bases at J, with 15 bases between the two ends. Germline values: CDR1 SNHLY, CDR2 FYNNEI. Full variable domain (outside the CDR3, taken from reference TRBV2 and TRBJ1-2): EPEVTQTPSHQVTQMGQEVILRCVPISNHLYFYWYRQILGQKVEFLVSFYNNEISEKSEIFDDQFSVERPDGSNFTLKIRSTKLEDSAMYFCASSTSRDFGYTFGSGTRLTVV.

The V and J genes are TRBV27 and TRBJ2-2; the D gene could be TRBD1 or TRBD2 (6 bases each). The V gene lost 5 bases and the J gene lost 3 bases, with 13 bases spanning the gap. CDR1 MNHEY and CDR2 SMNVEV come from the germline V gene (reference sequence). The CDR3 extends over 15 amino acids. The CDR3 region is CASSPAGHYTGELFF. The CDR3 nucleotides read TGTGCCAGCAGTCCGGCGGGACATTACACCGGGGAGCTGTTTTTT.

The chain couples TRBV5-6 to TRBJ1-5; D might be TRBD1 (6 bases). Trimming removed 1 base at V and 6 bases at J, with 11 bases between. Germline V gene lookup returns CDR1 SGHDT and CDR2 YYEEEE. CDR3 length equals 14 residues. The CDR3 coding sequence is TGTGCCAGCAGCTTGCGCAGGGGTAGTCAGCCCCAGCATTTT. Protein: CASSLRRGSQPQHF.

CDR3 nucleotides: TGTGCCAGCAGCCCTGGGCCGGCGTCCGGAAACACCATATATTTT. Translating gives CASSPGPASGNTIYF. The V and J genes are TRBV5-4 and TRBJ1-3, with D uncertain. Germline CDR1 SGHNT, CDR2 YYREEE (reference sequence). The CDR3 length is 15 residues. The V end was cut by 4 bases, the J end by 4 bases, with 15 bases between.

CDR3 in amino acids: CASTIPGGSYEQYF. In DNA, the CDR3 is TGTGCCAGCACCATACCGGGAGGCTCCTACGAGCAGTACTTC. This chain connects TRBV28 to TRBJ2-7, with 7 bases fitting TRBD2. CDR3 length: 14 amino acids. Germline assignment: CDR1 MDHEN and CDR2 SYDVKM. With V trimmed by 7 bases and J by 0 bases, 6 bases remained unmatched.

In its sample, this clone was seen once. The chain recombines TRBV6-5 with TRBJ1-1; a possible D gene is TRBD1 (5 bases). This CDR3 comprises 14 residues. The germline V gene has CDR1 MNHEY and CDR2 SVGAGI. V was cut by 5 bases and J by 1 base, with 11 bases left in between. CDR3 sequence: CASSRGMGNTEAFF. CDR3 coding DNA: TGTGCCAGCAGTAGGGGAATGGGGAACACTGAAGCTTTCTTT.

The gene calls are TRBV5-4 and TRBJ2-7, with 9 positions matching TRBD2. CDR1 SGHNT and CDR2 YYREEE come from the germline V gene (reference sequence). This CDR3 region has 15 residues. The V gene end was trimmed by 3 bases and the J gene end by 3 bases; junction bases not matched to a gene: 7. The CDR3 protein is CASSWGSGSYYEQYF. The DNA of the CDR3 is TGTGCCAGCAGCTGGGGTAGCGGGAGTTACTACGAGCAGTACTTC. Full variable domain (remainder filled in from reference TRBV5-4 and TRBJ2-7): ETGVTQSPTHLIKTRGQQVTLRCSSQSGHNTVSWYQQALGQGPQFIFQYYREEENGRGNFPPRFSGLQFPNYSSELNVNALELDDSALYLCASSWGSGSYYEQYFGPGTRLTVT.